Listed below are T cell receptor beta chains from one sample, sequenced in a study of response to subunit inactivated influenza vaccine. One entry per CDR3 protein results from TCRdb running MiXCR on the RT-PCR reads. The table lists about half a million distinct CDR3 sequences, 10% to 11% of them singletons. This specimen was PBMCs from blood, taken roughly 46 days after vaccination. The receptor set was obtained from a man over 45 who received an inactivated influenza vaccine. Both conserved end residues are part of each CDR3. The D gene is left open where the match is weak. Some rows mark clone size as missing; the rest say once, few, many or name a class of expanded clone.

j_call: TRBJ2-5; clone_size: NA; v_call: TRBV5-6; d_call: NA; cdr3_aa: CASSQGWGETQYF; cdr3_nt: TGTGCCAGCAGCCAGGGGTGGGGTGAGACCCAGTACTTC
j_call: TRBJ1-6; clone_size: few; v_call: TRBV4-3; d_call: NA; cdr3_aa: CASSLQGEGSPLHF; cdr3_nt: TGCGCCAGCAGCCTACAGGGAGAGGGTTCACCCCTCCACTTT
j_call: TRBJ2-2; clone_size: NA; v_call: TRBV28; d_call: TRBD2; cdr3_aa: CASSPGGGLAAGELFF; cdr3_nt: TGTGCCAGCTCACCCGGCGGGGGACTAGCGGCGGGGGAGCTGTTTTTT
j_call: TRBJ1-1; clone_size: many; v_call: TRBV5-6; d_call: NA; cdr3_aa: CASSLGRLNTEAFF; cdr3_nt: TGTGCCAGCAGCTTGGGTCGGCTGAACACTGAAGCTTTCTTT
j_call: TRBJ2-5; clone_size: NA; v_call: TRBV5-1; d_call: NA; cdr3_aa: CASSLILAQETQYF; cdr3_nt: TGCGCCAGCAGCTTGATTCTGGCACAAGAGACCCAGTACTTC
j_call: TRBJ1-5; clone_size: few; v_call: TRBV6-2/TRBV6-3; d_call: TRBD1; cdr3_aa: CASSDLYRDSSNQPQHF; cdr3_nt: TGTGCCAGCAGTGACCTATACCGGGACAGTAGCAATCAGCCCCAGCATTTT
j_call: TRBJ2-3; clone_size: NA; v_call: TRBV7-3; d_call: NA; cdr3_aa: CASSPQAGSDTQYF; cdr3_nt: TGTGCCAGCAGCCCCCAGGCAGGGTCAGATACGCAGTATTTT
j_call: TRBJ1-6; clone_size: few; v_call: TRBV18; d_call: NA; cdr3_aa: CASSPAAAGAGSPLHF; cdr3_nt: TGTGCCAGCTCACCAGCCGCCGCGGGCGCAGGGTCACCCCTCCACTTT
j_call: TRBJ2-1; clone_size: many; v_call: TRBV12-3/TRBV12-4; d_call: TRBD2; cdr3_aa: CASSPGTSYNEQFF; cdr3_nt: TGTGCCAGCAGTCCCGGGACTAGCTACAATGAGCAGTTCTTC
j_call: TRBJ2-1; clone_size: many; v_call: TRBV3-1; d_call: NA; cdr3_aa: CASSQDLKGPYNEQFF; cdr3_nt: TGTGCCAGCAGCCAAGATCTGAAAGGTCCCTACAATGAGCAGTTCTTC
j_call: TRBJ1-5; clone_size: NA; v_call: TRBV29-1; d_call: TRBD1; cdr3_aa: CSVRTGGVNQPQHF; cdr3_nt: TGCAGCGTCAGGACAGGGGGCGTCAATCAGCCCCAGCATTTT
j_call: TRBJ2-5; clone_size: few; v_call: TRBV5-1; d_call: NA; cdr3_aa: CASSLEGRGGETQYF; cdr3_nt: TGCGCCAGCAGCTTGGAAGGACGAGGTGGGGAGACCCAGTACTTC
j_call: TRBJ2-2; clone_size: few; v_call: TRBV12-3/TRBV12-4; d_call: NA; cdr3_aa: CASRPQPGSLNTGELFF; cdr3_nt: TGTGCCAGCAGACCCCAACCAGGCAGCCTGAACACCGGGGAGCTGTTTTTT
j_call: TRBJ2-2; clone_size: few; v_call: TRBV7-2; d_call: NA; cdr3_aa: CASSLGFLTGELFF; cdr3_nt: TGTGCCAGCAGCTTAGGGTTCCTAACCGGGGAGCTGTTTTTT
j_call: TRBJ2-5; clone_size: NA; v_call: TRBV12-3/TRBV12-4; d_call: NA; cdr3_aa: CASSASSVQETQYF; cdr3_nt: TGTGCCAGCAGTGCATCTAGCGTCCAAGAGACCCAGTACTTC
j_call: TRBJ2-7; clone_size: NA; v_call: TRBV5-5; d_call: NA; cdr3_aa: CASSLSFSSYEQYF; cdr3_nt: TGTGCCAGCAGCTTGTCTTTTTCATCCTACGAGCAGTACTTC
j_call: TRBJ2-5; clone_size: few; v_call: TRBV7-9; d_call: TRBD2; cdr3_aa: CASSSNFGLVQETQYF; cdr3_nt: TGTGCCAGCAGCTCGAACTTTGGACTAGTCCAAGAGACCCAGTACTTC
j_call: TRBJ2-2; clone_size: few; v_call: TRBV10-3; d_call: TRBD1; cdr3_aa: CAISSGTGSANTGELFF; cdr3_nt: TGTGCCATCAGTTCCGGGACAGGGAGCGCGAACACCGGGGAGCTGTTTTTT
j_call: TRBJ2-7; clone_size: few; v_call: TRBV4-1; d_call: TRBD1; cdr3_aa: CASSQGQGRNYEQYF; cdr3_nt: TGCGCCAGCAGCCAAGGACAGGGGAGGAACTACGAGCAGTACTTC
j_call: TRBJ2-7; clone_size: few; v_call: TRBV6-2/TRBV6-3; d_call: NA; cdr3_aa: CAITRDSGTYEQYF; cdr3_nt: TGTGCCATCACCCGGGACTCCGGGACCTACGAGCAGTACTTC
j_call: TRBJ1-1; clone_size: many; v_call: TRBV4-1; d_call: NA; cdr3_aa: CASSQDLGRLNTEAFF; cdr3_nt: TGCGCCAGCAGCCAAGATCTCGGCAGACTGAACACTGAAGCTTTCTTT
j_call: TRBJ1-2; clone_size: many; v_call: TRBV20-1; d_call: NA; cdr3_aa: CSAGQGNYGYTF; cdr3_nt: TGCAGTGCTGGGCAGGGTAACTATGGCTACACCTTC
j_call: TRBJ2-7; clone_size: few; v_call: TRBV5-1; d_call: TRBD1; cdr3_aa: CASRAGTGGGEQYF; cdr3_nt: TGCGCCAGCAGGGCCGGGACAGGGGGAGGAGAGCAGTACTTC
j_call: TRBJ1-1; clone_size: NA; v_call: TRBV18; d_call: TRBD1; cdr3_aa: CASSPRTGPTEAFF; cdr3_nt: TGTGCCAGCTCACCGCGGACAGGGCCCACTGAAGCTTTCTTT
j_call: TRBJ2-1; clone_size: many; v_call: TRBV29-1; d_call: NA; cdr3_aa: CSAEVVPDAYNEQFF; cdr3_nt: TGCAGCGCCGAGGTGGTCCCAGACGCCTACAATGAGCAGTTCTTC
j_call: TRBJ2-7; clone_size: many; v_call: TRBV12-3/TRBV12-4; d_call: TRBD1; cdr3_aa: CASSTGQKAEQYF; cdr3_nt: TGTGCCAGCAGCACGGGACAGAAGGCCGAGCAGTACTTC
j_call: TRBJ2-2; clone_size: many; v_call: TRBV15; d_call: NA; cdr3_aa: CATSRDAEGRELFF; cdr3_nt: TGTGCCACCAGCAGAGACGCAGAGGGCCGGGAGCTGTTTTTT
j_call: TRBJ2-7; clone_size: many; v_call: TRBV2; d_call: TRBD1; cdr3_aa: CASSWDRGYEQYF; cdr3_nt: TGTGCCAGCAGTTGGGACAGGGGCTACGAGCAGTACTTC
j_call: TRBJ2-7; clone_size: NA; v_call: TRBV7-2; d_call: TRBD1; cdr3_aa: CASSLRTGGSEQYF; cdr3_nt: TGTGCCAGCAGCTTGAGGACAGGGGGGTCAGAGCAGTACTTC
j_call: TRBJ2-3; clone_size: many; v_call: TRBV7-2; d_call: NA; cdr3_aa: CASSVDISTDTQYF; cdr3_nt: TGTGCCAGCAGCGTTGATATTAGCACAGATACGCAGTATTTT
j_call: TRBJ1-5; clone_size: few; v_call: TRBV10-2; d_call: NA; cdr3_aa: CASSDRAYNQPQHF; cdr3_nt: TGCGCCAGCAGTGACCGGGCCTATAATCAGCCCCAGCATTTT
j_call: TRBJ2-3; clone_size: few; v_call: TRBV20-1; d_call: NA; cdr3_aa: CSARDQITGLGQYF; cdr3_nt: TGCAGTGCTAGAGACCAGATTACGGGCCTAGGGCAGTATTTT
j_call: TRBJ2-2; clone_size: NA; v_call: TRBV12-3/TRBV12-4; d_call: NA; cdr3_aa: CASSLAGAVTGELFF; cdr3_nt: TGTGCCAGCAGTTTAGCGGGGGCGGTCACCGGGGAGCTGTTTTTT
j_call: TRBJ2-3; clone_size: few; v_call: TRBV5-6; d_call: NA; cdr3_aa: CASSFIRAADTQYF; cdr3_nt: TGTGCCAGCAGCTTCATTCGGGCGGCAGATACGCAGTATTTT
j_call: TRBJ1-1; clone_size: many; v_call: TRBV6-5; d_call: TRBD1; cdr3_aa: CASSSGTGNTEAFF; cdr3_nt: TGTGCCAGCAGTTCCGGGACAGGCAACACTGAAGCTTTCTTT
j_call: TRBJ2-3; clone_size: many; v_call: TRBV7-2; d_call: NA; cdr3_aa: CASSLVVEDTQYF; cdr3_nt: TGTGCCAGCAGCTTAGTAGTTGAAGATACGCAGTATTTT
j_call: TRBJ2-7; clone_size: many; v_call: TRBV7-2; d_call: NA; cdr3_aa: CASRPGAGNYEQYF; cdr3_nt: TGTGCCAGCAGGCCTGGGGCAGGGAACTACGAGCAGTACTTC
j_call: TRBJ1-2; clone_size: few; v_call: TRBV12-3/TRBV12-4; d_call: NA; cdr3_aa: CASTPGTLVGYTF; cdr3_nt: TGTGCCAGCACCCCAGGGACATTAGTGGGCTACACCTTC
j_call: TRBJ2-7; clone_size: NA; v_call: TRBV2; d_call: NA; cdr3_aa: CASSEARGLGEQYF; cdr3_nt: TGTGCCAGCAGTGAAGCGAGGGGGTTAGGAGAGCAGTACTTC
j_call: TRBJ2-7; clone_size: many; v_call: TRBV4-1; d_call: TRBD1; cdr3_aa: CASSQAGTGGYEQYF; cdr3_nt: TGCGCCAGCAGCCAAGCCGGGACAGGGGGGTACGAGCAGTACTTC
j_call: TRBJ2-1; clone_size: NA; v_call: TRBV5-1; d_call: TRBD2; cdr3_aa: CASSLRSRGERESPAPYNEQFF; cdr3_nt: TGCGCCAGCAGCTTACGATCCCGGGGGGAGCGGGAGTCCCCCGCACCCTACAATGAGCAGTTCTTC
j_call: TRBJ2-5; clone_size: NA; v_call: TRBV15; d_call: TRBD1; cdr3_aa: CATSREQGELATQYF; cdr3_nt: TGTGCCACCAGCAGAGAACAGGGGGAGTTGGCGACCCAGTACTTC
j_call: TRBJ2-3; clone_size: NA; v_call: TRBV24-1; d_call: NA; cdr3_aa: CATSAPRVGQGGTDTQYF; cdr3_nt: TGTGCCACCAGTGCCCCCCGAGTCGGGCAGGGGGGAACAGATACGCAGTATTTT
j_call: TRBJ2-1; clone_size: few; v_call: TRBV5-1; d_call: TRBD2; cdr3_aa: CASRLAGGLANEQFF; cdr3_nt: TGCGCCAGCAGATTAGCGGGAGGGCTTGCGAATGAGCAGTTCTTC
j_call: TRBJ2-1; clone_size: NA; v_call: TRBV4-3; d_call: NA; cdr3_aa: CASSRGRGWEDEQFF; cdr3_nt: TGCGCCAGCAGCCGCGGCAGGGGGTGGGAGGATGAGCAGTTCTTC
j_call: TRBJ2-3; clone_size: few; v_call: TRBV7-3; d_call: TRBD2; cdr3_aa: CASSLGGRALDTQYF; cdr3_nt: TGTGCCAGCAGCTTAGGCGGGAGGGCCCTAGATACGCAGTATTTT
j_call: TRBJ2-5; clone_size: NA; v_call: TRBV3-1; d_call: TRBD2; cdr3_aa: CASSPVAGEETQYF; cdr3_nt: TGTGCCAGCAGCCCCGTAGCGGGAGAAGAGACCCAGTACTTC
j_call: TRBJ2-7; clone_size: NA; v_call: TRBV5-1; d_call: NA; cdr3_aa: CASSLNAGTPTYEQYF; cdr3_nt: TGCGCCAGCAGCTTGAACGCCGGGACACCAACCTACGAGCAGTACTTC
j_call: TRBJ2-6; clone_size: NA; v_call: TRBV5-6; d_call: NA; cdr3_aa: CASSLAGDSGANVLTF; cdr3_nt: TGTGCCAGCAGCTTGGCGGGGGACTCTGGGGCCAACGTCCTGACTTTC
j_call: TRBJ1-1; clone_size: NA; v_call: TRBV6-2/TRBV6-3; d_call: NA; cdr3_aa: CASSYPTVRNTEAFF; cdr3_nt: TGTGCCAGCAGTTACCCGACAGTAAGGAACACTGAAGCTTTCTTT
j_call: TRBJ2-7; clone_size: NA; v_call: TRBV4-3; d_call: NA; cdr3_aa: CASSQAFQPGISYEQYF; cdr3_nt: TGCGCCAGCAGCCAAGCATTTCAACCCGGGATTTCCTACGAGCAGTACTTC
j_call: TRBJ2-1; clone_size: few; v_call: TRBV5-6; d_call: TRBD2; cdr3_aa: CASSSSGRMEQFF; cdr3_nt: TGTGCCAGCAGCTCTAGCGGGAGGATGGAGCAGTTCTTC
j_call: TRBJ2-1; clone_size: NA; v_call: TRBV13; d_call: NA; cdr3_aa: CASSLVGNFLNEQFF; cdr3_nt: TGTGCCAGCAGCTTAGTAGGGAACTTCTTAAATGAGCAGTTCTTC
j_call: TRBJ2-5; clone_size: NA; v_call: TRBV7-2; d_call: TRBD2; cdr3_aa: CASSLGASGGAWETQYF; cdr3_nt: TGTGCCAGCAGCTTAGGAGCTAGCGGGGGGGCCTGGGAGACCCAGTACTTC
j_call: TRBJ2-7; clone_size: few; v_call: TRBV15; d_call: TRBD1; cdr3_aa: CATKTGGFLDEQYF; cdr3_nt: TGTGCCACCAAGACAGGGGGCTTCCTTGACGAGCAGTACTTC
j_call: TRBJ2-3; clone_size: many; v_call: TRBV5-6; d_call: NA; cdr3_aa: CASSTRGGAFHMGSQYF; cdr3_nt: TGTGCCAGCAGCACGAGAGGGGGGGCCTTTCATATGGGTTCGCAGTATTTT
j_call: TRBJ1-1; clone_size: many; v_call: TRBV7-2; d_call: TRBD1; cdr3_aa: CASSSRPEGALNTEAFF; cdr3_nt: TGTGCCAGCAGCTCCCGTCCAGAGGGGGCCTTGAACACTGAAGCTTTCTTT
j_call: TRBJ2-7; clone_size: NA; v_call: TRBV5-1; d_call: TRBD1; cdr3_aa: CASSLVGGTGVYEQYF; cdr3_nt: TGCGCCAGCAGCTTGGTAGGAGGGACAGGTGTGTACGAGCAGTACTTC
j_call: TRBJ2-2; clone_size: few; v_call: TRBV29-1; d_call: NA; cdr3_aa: CSVEDPRGPDTGELFF; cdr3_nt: TGCAGCGTTGAAGATCCTAGGGGCCCTGACACCGGGGAGCTGTTTTTT